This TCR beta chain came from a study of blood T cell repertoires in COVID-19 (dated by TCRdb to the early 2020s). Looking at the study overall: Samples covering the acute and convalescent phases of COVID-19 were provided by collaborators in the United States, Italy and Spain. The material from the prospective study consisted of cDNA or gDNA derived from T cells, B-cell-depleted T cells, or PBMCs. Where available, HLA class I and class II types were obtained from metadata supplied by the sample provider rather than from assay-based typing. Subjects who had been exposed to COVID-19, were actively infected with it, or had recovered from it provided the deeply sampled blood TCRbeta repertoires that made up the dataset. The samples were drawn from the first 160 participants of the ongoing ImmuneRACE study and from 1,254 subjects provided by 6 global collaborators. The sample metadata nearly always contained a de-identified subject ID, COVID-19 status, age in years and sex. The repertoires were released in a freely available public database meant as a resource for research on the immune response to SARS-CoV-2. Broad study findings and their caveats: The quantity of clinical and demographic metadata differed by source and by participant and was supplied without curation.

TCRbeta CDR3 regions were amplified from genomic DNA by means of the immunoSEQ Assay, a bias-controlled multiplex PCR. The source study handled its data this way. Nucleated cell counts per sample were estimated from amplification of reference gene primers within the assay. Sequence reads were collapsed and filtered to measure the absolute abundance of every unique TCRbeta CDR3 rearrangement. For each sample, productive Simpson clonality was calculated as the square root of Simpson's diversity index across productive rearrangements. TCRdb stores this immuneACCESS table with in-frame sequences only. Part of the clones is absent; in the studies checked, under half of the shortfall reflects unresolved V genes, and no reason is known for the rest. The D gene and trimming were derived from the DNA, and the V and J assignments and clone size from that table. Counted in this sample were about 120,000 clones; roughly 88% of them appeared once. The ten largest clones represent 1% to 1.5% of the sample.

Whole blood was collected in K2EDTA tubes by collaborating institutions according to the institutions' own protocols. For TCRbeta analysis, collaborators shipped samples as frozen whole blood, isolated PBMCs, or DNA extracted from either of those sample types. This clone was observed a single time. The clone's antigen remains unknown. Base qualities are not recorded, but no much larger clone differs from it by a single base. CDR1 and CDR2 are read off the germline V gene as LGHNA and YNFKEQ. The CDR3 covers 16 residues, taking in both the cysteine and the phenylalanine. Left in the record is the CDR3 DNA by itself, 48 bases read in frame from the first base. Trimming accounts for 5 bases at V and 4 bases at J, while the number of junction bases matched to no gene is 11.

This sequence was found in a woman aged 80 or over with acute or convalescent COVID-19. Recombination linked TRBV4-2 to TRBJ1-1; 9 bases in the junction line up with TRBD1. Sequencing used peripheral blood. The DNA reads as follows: TGTGCCAGCAGCTACACAGGAGGACAGGGGAGCACTGAAGCTTTCTTT. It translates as CASSYTGGQGSTEAFF.